The 12 T cell receptor beta chains below were found in one sample sequenced in a study of blood T cell repertoires in COVID-19. The assay was immunoSEQ multiplex PCR, and TCRdb's table has in-frame clones only and misses some. This table holds about 170,000 clones, around 86% found once. What was sequenced was peripheral blood. The receptor source for this set is a woman aged 80 or over with COVID-19, enrolled during active disease.

The table lists this clone with a few counts. V is TRBV5-1 and J is TRBJ1-2; D not resolved. V dropped 4 bases and J dropped 1 base, with 11 bases sitting between them. The germline V gene encodes CDR1 SGHRS and CDR2 YFSETQ. The CDR3 has 14 residues. This chain's CDR3 is CASSADGLNYGYTF. CDR3 bases: TGCGCCAGCAGCGCCGACGGACTTAACTATGGCTACACCTTC.

This rearrangement joins TRBV7-2 to TRBJ2-2; no firm D call. The CDR3 runs to 14 residues. The germline CDR1 and CDR2 sequences are SGHTA and FQGNSA. V lost 0 bases and J lost 10, with 12 bases in between. The CDR3 loop is CASSLASLVSELFF. The DNA of the CDR3 is TGTGCCAGCAGCTTAGCGAGCTTGGTATCGGAGCTGTTTTTT.

This chain connects TRBV7-8 to TRBJ2-2, with D unclear. Germline-derived CDR1 and CDR2 are SGHVS and FQNEAQ. This CDR3 region has 14 residues. Trimming removed 5 bases at V and 6 bases at J, with 13 bases between. In DNA form, the CDR3 reads TGTGCCAGCAGCCACCTGGTAGGAGCCGGGGAGCTGTTTTTT. This translates into CASSHLVGAGELFF. Using reference TRBV7-8 and TRBJ2-2 for the parts outside the CDR3, the full variable domain is GAGVSQSPRYKVAKRGQDVALRCDPISGHVSLFWYQQALGQGPEFLTYFQNEAQLDKSGLPSDRFFAERPEGSVSTLKIQRTQQEDSAVYLCASSHLVGAGELFFGEGSRLTVL.

This rearrangement joins TRBV19 to TRBJ2-2, with D perhaps TRBD2 (5 bases). Germline CDR1 reads LNHDA; CDR2 reads SQIVND (reference sequence). This CDR3 is built from 14 residues. The germline V and J ends were trimmed by 3 bases and 4 bases, with 9 bases remaining between them. This CDR3 reads CASSMRVGTGELFF. In DNA, the CDR3 is TGTGCCAGTAGTATGAGGGTTGGCACCGGGGAGCTGTTTTTT.

The chain couples TRBV29-1 to TRBJ1-2; TRBD1 matches 7 bases. CDR3 size: 15 residues. V lost 5 bases and J lost 2; bases outside the gene matches: 11. Germline values: CDR1 SQVTM, CDR2 ANQGSEA. CDR3 sequence: CSVLPYRGQNYGYTF. The DNA of the CDR3 is TGCAGCGTTTTACCCTACAGGGGACAAAACTATGGCTACACCTTC. The full variable domain, in which reference TRBV29-1 and TRBJ1-2 provide the parts outside the CDR3, is SAVISQKPSRDICQRGTSLTIQCQVDSQVTMMFWYRQQPGQSLTLIATANQGSEATYESGFVIDKFPISRPNLTFSTLTVSNMSPEDSSIYLCSVLPYRGQNYGYTFGSGTRLTVV.

The CDR3 DNA reads TGTGCCAGCTCATTTGGTGGTAGGGAGAACTATGGCTACACCTTC. Translating gives CASSFGGRENYGYTF. The chain couples TRBV18 to TRBJ1-2; D gene ambiguous. Trimming took 5 bases from V and 2 from J, leaving 15 bases between them. CDR1 and CDR2 from the germline V gene are KGHSH and LQKENI. This CDR3 region has 15 residues.

Concerning this clone itself: This may come from a read error, since a much larger clone is one base off. The chain links TRBV3-1 (or the pseudogene TRBV3-2) to TRBJ2-2; D is ambiguous. V shed 1 base and J shed 6 bases, with 6 bases lying between them. Germline CDR1 LGHDT, CDR2 YNNKEL (reference sequence). The CDR3 is made up of 13 amino acids. CDR3 residues: CASSQVRAGELFF. The CDR3 nucleotides are TGTGCCAGCAGCCAAGTCCGGGCCGGGGAGCTGTTTTTT.

The V and J genes are TRBV5-1 and TRBJ1-4; D call uncertain. Trimming shortened V by 0 bases and J by 8 bases, and 8 bases separated the two germline ends. CDR3 length equals 13 residues. Per the germline V gene, CDR1 is SGHRS and CDR2 is YFSETQ. Written as DNA, the CDR3 is TGCGCCAGCAGCTTGGATTACAAAGAAAAACTGTTTTTT. The encoded protein is CASSLDYKEKLFF.

The chain has TRBV19 and TRBJ2-3, with 13 bases fitting TRBD2. The CDR3 covers 16 residues. Germline assignment: CDR1 LNHDA and CDR2 SQIVND (reference sequence). The V and J ends lost 7 bases and 0 bases, in that order; junction bases with no gene match: 4. CDR3 amino acids: CASNGLAGVSTDTQYF. DNA of the CDR3: TGTGCCAGTAACGGACTAGCGGGAGTAAGCACAGATACGCAGTATTTT.

This clone was seen ten or more times. The chain uses TRBV4-2 and TRBJ1-6; D is ambiguous. This CDR3 contains 16 residues. V was shortened by 0 bases and J by 5 bases, with 11 bases between the two germline ends. The germline V gene encodes CDR1 LGHNA and CDR2 YNFKEQ. CDR3 protein: CASSQDRNSNNSPLHF. For the CDR3, the DNA is TGTGCCAGCAGCCAAGATAGAAACAGCAATAATTCACCCCTCCACTTT.

The CDR3 reads CAIREPNTEAFF. The CDR3 DNA reads TGTGCCATCCGGGAGCCGAACACTGAAGCTTTCTTT. The chain recombines TRBV28 with TRBJ1-1, with D uncertain. V was shortened by 10 bases and J by 1 base, with 10 bases between the two germline ends. The CDR3 covers 12 residues. The germline CDR1 and CDR2 sequences are MDHEN and SYDVKM.

This clone was seen a single time. The chain employs TRBV9 and TRBJ1-2; no clear D. The CDR3 runs 16 residues. Per germline, CDR1 SGDLS and CDR2 YYNGEE. The ends were cut back, 0 bases at V and 1 base at J, with 13 bases in the middle. As DNA, the CDR3 is TGTGCCAGCAGCGTAGCTTCGGGGATACTTAACTATGGCTACACCTTC. Its translation is CASSVASGILNYGYTF.